This T cell receptor (beta chain) was identified in a study of immune evolution from preneoplasia to lung adenocarcinoma. Study information: HLA loss of heterozygosity: under 7.5% AIS, more than 14% MIA, about 35% ADC, none AAH.

This clone was seen only a few times. The antigen is unknown. The CDR3 spans 15 residues. Germline loops: CDR1 SGHNT, CDR2 YENEEA. Trimming removed 1 base at V and 2 bases at J, with 11 bases between. Here immunoSEQ multiplex PCR was the method, and the copy in TCRdb shows in-frame clones only, minus some. The data show roughly 8,000 clones, with 81% seen just once and 6.5% to 10% held by the top ten. Study conclusions and caveats: Compared with EGFR-mutant or double wild-type lesions, KRAS-mutant nodules were more clonal. Clonality was highest in normal lung, lower in later-stage lesions apparently.

The chain couples TRBV11-3 to TRBJ1-1, with no clear D. This clonotype was obtained from a person aged 45 to 59 with lung adenocarcinoma. Sequencing was carried out using FFPE invasive lung adenocarcinoma tissue. Written as DNA, the CDR3 is TGTGCCAGCAGCTTAGTATCAGAAACCAACACTGAAGCTTTCTTT. Translating it yields CASSLVSETNTEAFF.